Following are 11 T cell receptor beta chains from one sample sequenced in a study of T-cell memory formation after mild COVID-19. TCRdb reprocessed the 5' RACE reads via MiXCR and lists one record per CDR3 protein. The data show 200,000 to 250,000 distinct CDR3 sequences, over 8.5% seen once. Sequenced: PBMCs or a T cell subset sorted from them (not recorded which). The source is a man aged 18 to 29 who had mild COVID-19 (a few samples of this study predate the infection). Cell type and time point are not known.

The rearrangement links TRBV5-1 to TRBJ2-5; 8 nucleotides match TRBD2. The CDR3 is made up of 14 amino acids. Per germline, CDR1 SGHRS and CDR2 YFSETQ. With 4 bases clipped from V and 7 bases from J, the junction kept 9 bases outside the gene matches. The CDR3 protein is CASSPPGGAGTQYF. As DNA, the CDR3 is TGCGCCAGCAGCCCACCGGGGGGGGCTGGGACCCAGTACTTC.

V and J are TRBV5-8 and TRBJ2-3; TRBD1 is a possible D gene (7 bases). In germline, CDR1 is SGHTS, CDR2 YDEGEE. V lost 4 bases and J lost 8, with 20 bases in between. This CDR3 has 15 residues. CDR3 DNA: TGTGCCAGCAGCAGGGGACAGCCTGTACTAGCTACGCAGTATTTT. Translation gives CASSRGQPVLATQYF. The full variable domain, in which reference TRBV5-8 and TRBJ2-3 provide the parts outside the CDR3, is EAGVTQSPTHLIKTRGQQATLRCSPISGHTSVYWYQQALGLGLQFLLWYDEGEERNRGNFPPRFSGRQFPNYSSELNVNALELEDSALYLCASSRGQPVLATQYFGPGTRLTVL.

This clonotype was counted many times. The chain employs TRBV20-1 and TRBJ2-1, with TRBD1 matching 9 bases. CDR3 length: 13 amino acids. CDR1 is DFQATT, CDR2 SNEGSKA, per germline (reference sequence). J gave up 7 bases and V 5 bases, and 6 bases lay outside the gene matches. The CDR3 DNA sequence: TGCAGTGCTCCCGGGACAGGGATTAATGAGCAGTTCTTC. It is translated as CSAPGTGINEQFF.

J is TRBJ2-1 and V is TRBV11-3; D gene unclear. Trimming took off 7 bases at V and 8 bases at J, with 18 bases between the two ends. From germline, CDR1 is SGHNT and CDR2 YENEEA. The CDR3 runs 14 residues. In nucleotides, the CDR3 is TGTGCCAGCAAATTAGGCGACCACGACGATGAGCAGTTCTTC. The encoded protein is CASKLGDHDDEQFF.

This clonotype was seen only a few times. This chain connects TRBV5-1 to TRBJ2-3; D is undetermined. The length of the CDR3 is 14 residues. Trimming took 0 bases from V and 2 from J, leaving 7 bases between them. The germline CDR1 and CDR2 sequences are SGHRS and YFSETQ. CDR3 sequence reads: CASSLGRNTDTQYF. The DNA for the CDR3 is TGCGCCAGCAGCTTGGGAAGAAACACAGATACGCAGTATTTT.

This chain joins TRBV28 and TRBJ1-2, with D unresolved. Trimming took 7 bases from V and 8 from J, leaving 14 bases between them. The CDR3 sequence is 12 residues long. CDR1 is MDHEN, CDR2 SYDVKM, per germline. CDR3 loop: CASKGMRIGYTF. The CDR3, as DNA: TGTGCCAGCAAAGGGATGAGGATAGGCTACACCTTC.

The sample holds many counts of this clonotype. The J gene is TRBJ2-7, the V gene TRBV2; D is possibly TRBD2 (6 bases). This CDR3 region has 12 residues. CDR1 is SNHLY, CDR2 FYNNEI, per germline. The V and J ends lost 3 bases and 4 bases respectively, with 7 bases between them. The DNA for the CDR3 is TGTGCCAGCAGTGATGGGGGGTACGAGCAGTACTTC. Translated: CASSDGGYEQYF.

In its sample, this clonotype was seen a few times. The gene calls are TRBV29-1 and TRBJ2-1, with D unresolved. Deletions cut 7 bases from V and 0 bases from J, with 7 bases between. The CDR3 contains 12 residues. CDR1 and CDR2 from the germline V gene are SQVTM and ANQGSEA. The CDR3 bases are TGCAGCGCCAGGAGCTCCTACAATGAGCAGTTCTTC. Amino acids: CSARSSYNEQFF.

This sequence joins TRBV4-2 and TRBJ1-1; TRBD1 matches 8 bases. V dropped 4 bases and J dropped 1; count of bases not matched to a gene: 8. CDR1 is LGHNA and CDR2 is YNFKEQ in the germline V gene. CDR3 length: 16 residues. CDR3 sequence (DNA): TGTGCCAGCAGCCCCCAGGGGGCGGAGAGGAACACTGAAGCTTTCTTT. It yields the protein CASSPQGAERNTEAFF.

The chain uses TRBV5-5 and TRBJ2-5; no clear D. The length of the CDR3 is 14 residues. The V and J ends lost 3 bases and 4 bases respectively, with 13 bases between them. Germline V gene sequence: CDR1 SGHKS, CDR2 YYEKEE (reference sequence). CDR3 nucleotide sequence: TGTGCCAGCAGCTCAGGTGGGGTTTCAGAGACCCAGTACTTC. This encodes CASSSGGVSETQYF.

This chain connects TRBV4-1 to TRBJ2-4, with unresolved D. The germline V gene encodes CDR1 MGHRA and CDR2 YSYEKL. Trimming cost V 3 bases and J 7 bases, with 10 bases left between them. This CDR3 is built from 13 residues. The DNA of the CDR3 is TGCGCCAGCAGCCAGAGGCTAAATAACATTCAGTACTTC. This encodes CASSQRLNNIQYF.